This TCR beta chain emerged from a study of T cell clonality in common variable immunodeficiency. Study conclusions and caveats: Fewer deletions and N-nucleotide insertions were reportedly seen in common variable immunodeficiency TCR beta sequences.

Some clones are missing from TCRdb's copy, which holds only in-frame ones; the method was immunoSEQ multiplex PCR. The data list 25,000 to 30,000 clones, none observed once; about 3% falls to the top ten. Trimming at V came to 6 bases and at J to 4 bases, leaving 10 bases not matched to a gene. The length of the CDR3 is 16 residues. Germline CDR1 reads KGHSH; CDR2 reads LQKENI. This clone was picked up many times. The antigen is unknown. Sequencing ends 3 residues short of the CDR3 end; the germline J gene provides the rest. Reduced serum IgG, IgA and/or IgM plus specific antibody deficiency defined CVID. For at least one year, all CVID subjects received replacement immunoglobulin.

Sequenced sample: peripheral blood mononuclear cells. The J gene is TRBJ2-7, the V gene TRBV18; 12 positions agree with TRBD2. The sequence came from a human donor with common variable immunodeficiency. The CDR3 spells CASSLSLLAGGYEQYF. CDR3 DNA, as far as it was read: TGTGCCAGCTCTCTCAGCTTACTAGCGGGAGGATACGAG.